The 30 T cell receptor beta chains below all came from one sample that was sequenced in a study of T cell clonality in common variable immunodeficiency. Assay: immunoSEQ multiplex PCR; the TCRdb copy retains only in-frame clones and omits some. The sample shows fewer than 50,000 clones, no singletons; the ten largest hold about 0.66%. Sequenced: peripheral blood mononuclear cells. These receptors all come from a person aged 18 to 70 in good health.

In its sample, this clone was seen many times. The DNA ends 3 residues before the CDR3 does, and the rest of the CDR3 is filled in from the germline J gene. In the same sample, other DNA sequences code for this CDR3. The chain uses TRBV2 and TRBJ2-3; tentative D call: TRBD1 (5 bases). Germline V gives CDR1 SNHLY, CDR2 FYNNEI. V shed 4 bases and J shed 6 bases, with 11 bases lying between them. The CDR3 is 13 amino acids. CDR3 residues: CASSGDSPDTQYF. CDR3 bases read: TGTGCCAGCAGTGGCGACAGTCCCGATACG.

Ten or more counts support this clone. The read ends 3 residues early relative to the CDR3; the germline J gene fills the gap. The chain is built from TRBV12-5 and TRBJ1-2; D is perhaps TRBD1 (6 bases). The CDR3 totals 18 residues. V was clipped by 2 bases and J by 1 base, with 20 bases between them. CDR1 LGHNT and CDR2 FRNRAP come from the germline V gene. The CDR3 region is CASGLPLTGELYNYGYTF. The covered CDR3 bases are TGTGCTAGTGGTTTGCCGCTGACAGGAGAATTATATAACTATGGC. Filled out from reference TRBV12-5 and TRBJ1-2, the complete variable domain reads DARVTQTPRHKVTEMGQEVTMRCQPILGHNTVFWYRQTMMQGLELLAYFRNRAPLDDSGMPKDRFSAEMPDATLATLKIQPSEPRDSAVYFCASGLPLTGELYNYGYTFGSGTRLTVV.

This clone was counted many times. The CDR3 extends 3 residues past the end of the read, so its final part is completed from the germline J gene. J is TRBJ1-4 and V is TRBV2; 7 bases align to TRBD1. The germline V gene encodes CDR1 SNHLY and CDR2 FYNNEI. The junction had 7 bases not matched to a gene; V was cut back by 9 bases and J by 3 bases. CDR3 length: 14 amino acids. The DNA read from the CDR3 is TGTGCCAGTCGCGACAGGGCGGCTAATGAAAAA. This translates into CASRDRAANEK. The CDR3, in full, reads CASRDRAANEKLFF.

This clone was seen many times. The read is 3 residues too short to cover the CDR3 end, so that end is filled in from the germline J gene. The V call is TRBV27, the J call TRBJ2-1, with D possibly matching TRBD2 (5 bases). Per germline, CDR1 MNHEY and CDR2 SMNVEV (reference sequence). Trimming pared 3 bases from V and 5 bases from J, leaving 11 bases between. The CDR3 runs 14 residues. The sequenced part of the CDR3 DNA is TGTGCCAGCAGTTTGGGTAGCGCGAACAATGAG. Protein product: CASSLGSANNE. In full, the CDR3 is CASSLGSANNEQFF.

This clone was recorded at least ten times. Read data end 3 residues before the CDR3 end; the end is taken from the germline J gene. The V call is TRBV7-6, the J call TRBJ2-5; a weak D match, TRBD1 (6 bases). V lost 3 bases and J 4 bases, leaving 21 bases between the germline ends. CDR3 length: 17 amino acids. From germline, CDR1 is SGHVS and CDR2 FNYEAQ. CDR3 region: CASSLLAGSEGGETQYF. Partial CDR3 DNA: TGTGCCAGCAGCTTGTTGGCAGGGTCCGAAGGGGGAGAGACC.

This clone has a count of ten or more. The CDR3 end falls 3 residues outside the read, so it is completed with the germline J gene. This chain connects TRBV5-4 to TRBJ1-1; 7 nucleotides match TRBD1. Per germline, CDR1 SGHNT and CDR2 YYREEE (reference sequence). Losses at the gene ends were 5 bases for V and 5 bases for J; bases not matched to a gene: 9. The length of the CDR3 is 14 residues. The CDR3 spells CASRRQGGKTEAFF. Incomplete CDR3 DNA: TGTGCCAGCAGGCGACAGGGCGGGAAAACTGAA.

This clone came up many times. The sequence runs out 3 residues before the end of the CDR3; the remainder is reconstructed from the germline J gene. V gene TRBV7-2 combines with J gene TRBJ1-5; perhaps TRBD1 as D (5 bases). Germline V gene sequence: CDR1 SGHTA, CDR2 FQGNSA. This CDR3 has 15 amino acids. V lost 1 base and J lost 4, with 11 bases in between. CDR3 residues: CASSLGGHTNQPQHF. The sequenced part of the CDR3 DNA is TGTGCCAGCAGCTTAGGAGGACATACTAATCAGCCC. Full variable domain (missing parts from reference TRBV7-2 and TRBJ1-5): GAGVSQSPSNKVTEKGKDVELRCDPISGHTALYWYRQSLGQGLEFLIYFQGNSAPDKSGLPSDRFSAERTGGSVSTLTIQRTQQEDSAVYLCASSLGGHTNQPQHFGDGTRLSIL.

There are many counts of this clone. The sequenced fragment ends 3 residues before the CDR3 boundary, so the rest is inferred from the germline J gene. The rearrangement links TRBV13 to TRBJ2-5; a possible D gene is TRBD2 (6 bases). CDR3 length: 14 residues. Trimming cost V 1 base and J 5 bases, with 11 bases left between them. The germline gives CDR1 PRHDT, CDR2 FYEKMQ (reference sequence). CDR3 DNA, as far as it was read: TGTGCCAGCAGCTTAGTACTAGCCTCCGAGACC. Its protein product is CASSLVLASET. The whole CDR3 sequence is CASSLVLASETQYF.

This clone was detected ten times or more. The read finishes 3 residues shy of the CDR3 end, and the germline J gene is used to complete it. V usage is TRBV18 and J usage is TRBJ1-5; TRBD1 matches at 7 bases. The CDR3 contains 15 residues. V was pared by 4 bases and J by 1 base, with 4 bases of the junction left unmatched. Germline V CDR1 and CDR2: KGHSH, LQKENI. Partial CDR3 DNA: TGTGCCAGCTCACTTAGACAGGGAAGCAATCAGCCC. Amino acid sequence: CASSLRQGSNQP. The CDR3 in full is CASSLRQGSNQPQHF.

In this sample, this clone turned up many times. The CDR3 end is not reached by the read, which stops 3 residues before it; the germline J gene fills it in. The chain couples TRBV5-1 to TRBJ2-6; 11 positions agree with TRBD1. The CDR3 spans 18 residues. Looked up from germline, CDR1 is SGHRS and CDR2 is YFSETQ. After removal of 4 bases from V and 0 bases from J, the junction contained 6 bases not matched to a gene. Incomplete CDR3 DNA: TGCGCCAGCAGCGGGGACAGGGGGTCGAGCTCTGGGGCCAACGTC. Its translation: CASSGDRGSSSGANV. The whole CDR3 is CASSGDRGSSSGANVLTF.

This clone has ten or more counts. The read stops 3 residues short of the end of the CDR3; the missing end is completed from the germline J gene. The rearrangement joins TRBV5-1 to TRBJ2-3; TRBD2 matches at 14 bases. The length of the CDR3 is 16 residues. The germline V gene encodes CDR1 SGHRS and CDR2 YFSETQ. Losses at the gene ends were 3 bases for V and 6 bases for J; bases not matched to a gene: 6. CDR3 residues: CASSSGTSGSRDTQYF. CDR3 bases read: TGCGCCAGCAGCTCCGGGACTAGCGGGAGTAGGGATACG.

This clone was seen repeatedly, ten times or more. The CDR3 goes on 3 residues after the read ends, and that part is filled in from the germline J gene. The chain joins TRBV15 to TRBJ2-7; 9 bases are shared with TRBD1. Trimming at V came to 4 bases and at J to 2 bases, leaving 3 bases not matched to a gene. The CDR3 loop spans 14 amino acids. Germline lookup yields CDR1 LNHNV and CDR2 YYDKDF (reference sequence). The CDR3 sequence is CATSNRDRAYEQYF. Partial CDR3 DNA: TGTGCCACCAGCAACCGGGACAGGGCCTACGAG. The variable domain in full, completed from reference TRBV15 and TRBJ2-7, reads DAMVIQNPRYQVTQFGKPVTLSCSQTLNHNVMYWYQQKSSQAPKLLFHYYDKDFNNEADTPDNFQSRRPNTSFCFLDIRSPGLGDTAMYLCATSNRDRAYEQYFGPGTRLTVT.

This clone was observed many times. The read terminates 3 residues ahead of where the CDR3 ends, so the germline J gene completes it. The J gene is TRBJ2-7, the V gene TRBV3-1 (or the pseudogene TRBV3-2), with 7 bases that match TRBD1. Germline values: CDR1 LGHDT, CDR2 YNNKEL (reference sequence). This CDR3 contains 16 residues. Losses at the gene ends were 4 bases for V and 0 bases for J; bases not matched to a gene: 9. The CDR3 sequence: CASSPNRDSHSYEQYF. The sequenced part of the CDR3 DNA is TGTGCCAGCAGCCCTAACCGGGACAGCCACTCCTACGAG.

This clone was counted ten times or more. CDR3 bases read: TGTGCTAGTGGTTTGGTACAAACAGGGATCAACGAG. It yields the protein CASGLVQTGINE. The CDR3 in its entirety is CASGLVQTGINEQYF. This rearrangement joins TRBV12-5 to TRBJ2-7, with D possibly matching TRBD1 (6 bases). From the germline J gene comes the end of the CDR3, since the read stops 3 residues before it. The germline V gene has CDR1 LGHNT and CDR2 FRNRAP. The CDR3 has 15 residues. The V end was cut by 0 bases, the J end by 5 bases, with 14 bases between.

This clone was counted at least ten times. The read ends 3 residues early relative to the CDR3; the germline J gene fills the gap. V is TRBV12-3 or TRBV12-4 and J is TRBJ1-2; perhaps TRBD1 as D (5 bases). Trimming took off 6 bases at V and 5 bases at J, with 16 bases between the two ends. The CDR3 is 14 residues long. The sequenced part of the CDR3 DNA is TGTGCCAGCAGCATCCGGGGACTCGAGTATGGC. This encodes CASSIRGLEYG. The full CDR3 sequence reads CASSIRGLEYGYTF.

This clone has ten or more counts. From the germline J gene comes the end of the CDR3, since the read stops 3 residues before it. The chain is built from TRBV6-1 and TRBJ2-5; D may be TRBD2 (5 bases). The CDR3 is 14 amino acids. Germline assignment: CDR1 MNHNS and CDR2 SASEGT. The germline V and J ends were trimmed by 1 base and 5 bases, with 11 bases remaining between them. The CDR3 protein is CASSEGPAEETQYF. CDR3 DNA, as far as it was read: TGTGCCAGCAGTGAAGGTCCAGCGGAGGAGACC.

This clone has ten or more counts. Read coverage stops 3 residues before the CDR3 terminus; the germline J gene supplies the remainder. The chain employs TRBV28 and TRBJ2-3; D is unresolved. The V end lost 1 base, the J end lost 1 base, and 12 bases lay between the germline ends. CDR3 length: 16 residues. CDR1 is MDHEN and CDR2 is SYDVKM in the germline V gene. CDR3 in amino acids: CASSLLRVERTDTQYF. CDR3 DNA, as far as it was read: TGTGCCAGCAGTTTATTAAGGGTAGAACGCACAGATACG. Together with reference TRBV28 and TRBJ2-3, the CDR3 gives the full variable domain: DVKVTQSSRYLVKRTGEKVFLECVQDMDHENMFWYRQDPGLGLRLIYFSYDVKMKEKGDIPEGYSVSREKKERFSLILESASTNQTSMYLCASSLLRVERTDTQYFGPGTRLTVL.

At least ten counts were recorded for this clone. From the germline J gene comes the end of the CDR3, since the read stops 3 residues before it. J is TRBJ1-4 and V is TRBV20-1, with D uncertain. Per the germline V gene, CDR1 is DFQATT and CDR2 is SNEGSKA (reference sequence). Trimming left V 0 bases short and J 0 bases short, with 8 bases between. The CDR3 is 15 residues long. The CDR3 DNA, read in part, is TGCAGTGCTAGAGATCTCTTTTCAACTAATGAAAAA. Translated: CSARDLFSTNEK. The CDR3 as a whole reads CSARDLFSTNEKLFF.

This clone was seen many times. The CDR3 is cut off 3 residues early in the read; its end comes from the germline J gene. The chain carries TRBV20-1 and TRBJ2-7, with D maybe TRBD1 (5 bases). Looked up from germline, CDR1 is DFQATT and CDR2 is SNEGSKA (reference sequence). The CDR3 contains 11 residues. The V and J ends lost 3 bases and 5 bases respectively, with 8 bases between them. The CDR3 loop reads CSASKGHEQYF. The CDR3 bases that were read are TGCAGTGCTAGTAAGGGGCACGAG.

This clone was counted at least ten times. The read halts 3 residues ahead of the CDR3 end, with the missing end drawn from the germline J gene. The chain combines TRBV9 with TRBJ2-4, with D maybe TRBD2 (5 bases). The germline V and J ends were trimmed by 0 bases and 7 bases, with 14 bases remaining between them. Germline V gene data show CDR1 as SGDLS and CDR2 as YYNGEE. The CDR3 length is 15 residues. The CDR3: CASSVGKGSGNIQYF. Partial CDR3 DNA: TGTGCCAGCAGCGTAGGGAAGGGATCGGGGAACATT. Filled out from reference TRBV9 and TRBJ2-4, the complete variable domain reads DSGVTQTPKHLITATGQRVTLRCSPRSGDLSVYWYQQSLDQGLQFLIQYYNGEERAKGNILERFSAQQFPDLHSELNLSSLELGDSALYFCASSVGKGSGNIQYFGAGTRLSVL.

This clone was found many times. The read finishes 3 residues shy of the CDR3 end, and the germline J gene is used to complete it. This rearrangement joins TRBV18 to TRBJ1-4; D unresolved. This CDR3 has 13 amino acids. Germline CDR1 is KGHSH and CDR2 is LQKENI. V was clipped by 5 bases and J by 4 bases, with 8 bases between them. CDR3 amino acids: CASSESINEKLFF. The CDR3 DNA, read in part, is TGTGCCAGCTCAGAGTCTATTAATGAAAAA.

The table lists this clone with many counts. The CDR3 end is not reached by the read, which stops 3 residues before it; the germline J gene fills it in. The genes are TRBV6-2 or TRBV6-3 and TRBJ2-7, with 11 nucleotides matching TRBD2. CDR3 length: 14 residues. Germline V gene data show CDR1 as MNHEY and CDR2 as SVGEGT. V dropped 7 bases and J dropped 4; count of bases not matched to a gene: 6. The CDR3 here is CASTLTSGAYEQYF. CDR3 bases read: TGTGCCAGCACCCTGACTAGCGGGGCATACGAG.

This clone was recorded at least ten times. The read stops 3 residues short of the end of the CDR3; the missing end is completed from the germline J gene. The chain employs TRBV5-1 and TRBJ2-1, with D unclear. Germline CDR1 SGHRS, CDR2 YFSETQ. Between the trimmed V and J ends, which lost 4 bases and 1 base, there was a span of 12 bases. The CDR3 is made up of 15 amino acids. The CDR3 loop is CASSQENPSYNEQFF. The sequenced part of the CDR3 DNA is TGCGCCAGCAGCCAGGAAAATCCGTCCTACAATGAG.

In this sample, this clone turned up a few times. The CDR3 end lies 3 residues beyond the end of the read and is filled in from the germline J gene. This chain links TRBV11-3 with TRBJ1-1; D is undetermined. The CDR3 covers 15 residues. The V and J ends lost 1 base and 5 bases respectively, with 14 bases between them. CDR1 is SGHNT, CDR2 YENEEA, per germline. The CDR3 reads CASSLGAPRGTEAFF. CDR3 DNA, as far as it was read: TGTGCCAGCAGCTTAGGAGCCCCACGAGGGACTGAA.

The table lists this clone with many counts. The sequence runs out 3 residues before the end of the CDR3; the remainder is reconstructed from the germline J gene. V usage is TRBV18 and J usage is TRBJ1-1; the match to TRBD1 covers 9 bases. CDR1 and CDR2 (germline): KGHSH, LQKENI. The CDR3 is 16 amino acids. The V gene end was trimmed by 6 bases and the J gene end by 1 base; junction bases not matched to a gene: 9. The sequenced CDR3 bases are TGTGCCAGCTCTCCGAGGACAGGGGTGAGGAACACTGAA. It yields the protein CASSPRTGVRNTE. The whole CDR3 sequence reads CASSPRTGVRNTEAFF.

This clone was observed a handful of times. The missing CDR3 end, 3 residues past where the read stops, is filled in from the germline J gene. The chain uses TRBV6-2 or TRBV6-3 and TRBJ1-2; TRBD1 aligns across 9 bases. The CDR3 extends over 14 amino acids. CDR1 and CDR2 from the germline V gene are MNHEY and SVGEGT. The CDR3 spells CASRTGGADNDYTF. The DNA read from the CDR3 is TGTGCCAGCAGAACAGGGGGCGCCGACAATGAC.

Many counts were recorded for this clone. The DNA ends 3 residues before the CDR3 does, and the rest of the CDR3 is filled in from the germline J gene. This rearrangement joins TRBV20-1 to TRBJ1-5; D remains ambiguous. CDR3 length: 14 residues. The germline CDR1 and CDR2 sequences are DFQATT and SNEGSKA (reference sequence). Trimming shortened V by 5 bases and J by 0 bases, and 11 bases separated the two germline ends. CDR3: CSARAVSSNQPQHF. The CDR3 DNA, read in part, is TGCAGTGCTCGTGCGGTATCTAGCAATCAGCCC.

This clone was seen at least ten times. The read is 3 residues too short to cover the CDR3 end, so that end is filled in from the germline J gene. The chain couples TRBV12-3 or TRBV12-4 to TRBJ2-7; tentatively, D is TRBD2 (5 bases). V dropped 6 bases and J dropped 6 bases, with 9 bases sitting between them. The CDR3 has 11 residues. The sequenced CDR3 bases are TGTGCCAGCAGCCCCGGGGTCGAG. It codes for CASSPGVE. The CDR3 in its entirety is CASSPGVEQYF.

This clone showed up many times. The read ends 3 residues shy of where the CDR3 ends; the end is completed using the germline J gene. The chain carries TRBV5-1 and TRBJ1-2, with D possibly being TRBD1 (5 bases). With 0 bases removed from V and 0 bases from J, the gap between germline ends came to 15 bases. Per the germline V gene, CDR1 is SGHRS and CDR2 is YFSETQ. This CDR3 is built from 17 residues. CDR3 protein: CASSLAPRQITNYGYTF. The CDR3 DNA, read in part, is TGCGCCAGCAGCTTGGCGCCCAGACAGATCACTAACTATGGC.

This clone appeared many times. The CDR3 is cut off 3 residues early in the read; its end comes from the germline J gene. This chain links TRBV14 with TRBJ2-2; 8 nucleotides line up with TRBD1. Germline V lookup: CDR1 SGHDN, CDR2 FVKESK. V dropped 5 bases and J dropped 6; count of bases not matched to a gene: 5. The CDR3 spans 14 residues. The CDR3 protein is CASSVSTGAGELFF. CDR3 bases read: TGTGCCAGCAGCGTCTCGACAGGGGCCGGGGAG.